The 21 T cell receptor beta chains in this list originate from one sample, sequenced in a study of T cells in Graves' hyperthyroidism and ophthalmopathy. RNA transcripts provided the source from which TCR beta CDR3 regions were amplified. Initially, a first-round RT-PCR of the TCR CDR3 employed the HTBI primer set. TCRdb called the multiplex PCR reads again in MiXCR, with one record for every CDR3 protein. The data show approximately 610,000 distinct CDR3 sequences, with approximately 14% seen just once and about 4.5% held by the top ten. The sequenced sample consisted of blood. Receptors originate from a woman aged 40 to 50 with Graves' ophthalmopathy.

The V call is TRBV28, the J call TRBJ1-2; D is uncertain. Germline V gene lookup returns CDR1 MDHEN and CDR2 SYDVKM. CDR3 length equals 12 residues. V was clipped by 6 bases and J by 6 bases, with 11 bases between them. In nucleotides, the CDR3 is TGTGCCAGCAGACCTGGGGTGGATGGCTACACCTTC. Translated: CASRPGVDGYTF.

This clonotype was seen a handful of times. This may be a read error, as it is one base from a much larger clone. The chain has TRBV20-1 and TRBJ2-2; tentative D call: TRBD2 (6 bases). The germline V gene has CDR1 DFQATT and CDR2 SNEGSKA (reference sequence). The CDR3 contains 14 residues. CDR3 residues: CSASSQRTGGELLF. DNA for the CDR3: TGCAGTGCTAGTAGTCAGCGAACGGGCGGGGAGCTGCTTTTT.

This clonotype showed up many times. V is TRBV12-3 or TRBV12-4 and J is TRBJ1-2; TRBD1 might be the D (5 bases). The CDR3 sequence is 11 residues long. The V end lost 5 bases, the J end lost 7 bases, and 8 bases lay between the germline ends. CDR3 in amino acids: CASSRDSGYTF. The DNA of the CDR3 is TGTGCCAGCAGTAGAGACAGTGGCTACACCTTC.

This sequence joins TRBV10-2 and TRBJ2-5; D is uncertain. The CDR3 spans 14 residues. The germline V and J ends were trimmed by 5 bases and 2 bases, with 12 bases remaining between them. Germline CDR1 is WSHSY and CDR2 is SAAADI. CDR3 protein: CASSKQSVQETQYF. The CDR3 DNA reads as TGCGCCAGCAGTAAACAGAGTGTTCAAGAGACCCAGTACTTC.

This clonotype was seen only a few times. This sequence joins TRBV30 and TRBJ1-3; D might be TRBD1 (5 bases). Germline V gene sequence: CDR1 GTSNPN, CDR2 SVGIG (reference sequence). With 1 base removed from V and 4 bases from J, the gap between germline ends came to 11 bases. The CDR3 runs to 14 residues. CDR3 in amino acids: CAWSDQGLGNTIYF. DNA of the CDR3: TGTGCCTGGAGTGATCAGGGTCTGGGAAACACCATATATTTT.

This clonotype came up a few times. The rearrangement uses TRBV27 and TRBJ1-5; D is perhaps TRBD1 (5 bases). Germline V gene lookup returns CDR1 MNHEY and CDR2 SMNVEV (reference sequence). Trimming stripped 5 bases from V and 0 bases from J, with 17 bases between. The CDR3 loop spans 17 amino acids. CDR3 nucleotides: TGTGCCAGCAGTACCCTGTCAGGGTGGTTTAGCAATCAGCCCCAGCATTTT. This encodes CASSTLSGWFSNQPQHF.

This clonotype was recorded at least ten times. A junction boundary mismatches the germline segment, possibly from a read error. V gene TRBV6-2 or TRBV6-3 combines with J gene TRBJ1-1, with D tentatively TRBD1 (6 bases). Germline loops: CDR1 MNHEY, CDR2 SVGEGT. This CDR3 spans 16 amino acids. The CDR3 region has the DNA TGTGCCAGCAGTTATTCTCGACAGGCGATGAACACTGAAGCTTCCTTT. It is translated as CASSYSRQAMNTEASF.

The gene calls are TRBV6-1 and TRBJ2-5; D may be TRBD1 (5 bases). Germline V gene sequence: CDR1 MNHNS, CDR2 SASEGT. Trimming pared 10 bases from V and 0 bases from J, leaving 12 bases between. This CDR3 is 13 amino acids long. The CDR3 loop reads CAIIDSHQETQYF. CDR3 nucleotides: TGTGCCATAATTGACAGCCACCAAGAGACCCAGTACTTC.

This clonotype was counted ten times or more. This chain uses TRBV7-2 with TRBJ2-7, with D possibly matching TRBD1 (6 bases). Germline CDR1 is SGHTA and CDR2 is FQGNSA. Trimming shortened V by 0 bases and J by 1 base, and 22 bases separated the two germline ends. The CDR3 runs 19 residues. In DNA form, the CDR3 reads TGTGCCAGCAGCTTAGCGAAATTCGTTACGACAGGAGTTTCCTACGAGCAGTACTTC. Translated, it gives CASSLAKFVTTGVSYEQYF.

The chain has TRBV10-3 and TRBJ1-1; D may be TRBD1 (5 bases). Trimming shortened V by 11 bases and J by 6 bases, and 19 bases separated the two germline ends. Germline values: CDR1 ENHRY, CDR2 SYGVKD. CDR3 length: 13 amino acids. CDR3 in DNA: TGTGCCCTACGGGCTTCAGGGTCCGCTGAAGCTTTCTTT. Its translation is CALRASGSAEAFF.

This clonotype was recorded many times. The CDR3 loop is CASSEMVGTGTEAFF. In DNA form, the CDR3 reads TGTGCCAGCAGTGAAATGGTGGGTACAGGGACTGAAGCTTTCTTT. The J gene is TRBJ1-1, the V gene TRBV2; TRBD1 might be the D (6 bases). The CDR3 has 15 residues. Trimming removed 2 bases at V and 5 bases at J, with 15 bases between. Per the germline V gene, CDR1 is SNHLY and CDR2 is FYNNEI.

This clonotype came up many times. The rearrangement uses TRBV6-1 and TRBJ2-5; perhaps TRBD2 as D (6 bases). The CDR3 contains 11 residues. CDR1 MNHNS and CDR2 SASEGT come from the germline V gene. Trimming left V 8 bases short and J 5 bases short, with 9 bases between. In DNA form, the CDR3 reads TGTGCCAGCCGGGACTGGGAGACCCAGTACTTC. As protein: CASRDWETQYF.

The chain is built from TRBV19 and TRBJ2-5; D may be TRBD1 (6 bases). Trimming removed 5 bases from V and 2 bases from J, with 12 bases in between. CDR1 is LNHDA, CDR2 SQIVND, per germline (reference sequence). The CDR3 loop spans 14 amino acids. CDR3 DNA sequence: TGTGCCAGTAGTCCACAGGGATTTCAAGAGACCCAGTACTTC. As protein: CASSPQGFQETQYF.

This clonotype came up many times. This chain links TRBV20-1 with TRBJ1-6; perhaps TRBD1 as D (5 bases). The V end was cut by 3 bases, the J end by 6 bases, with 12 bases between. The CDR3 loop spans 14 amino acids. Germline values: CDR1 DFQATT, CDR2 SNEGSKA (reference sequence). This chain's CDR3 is CSASWGSSNSPLHF. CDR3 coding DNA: TGCAGTGCTAGTTGGGGGAGCTCTAATTCACCCCTCCACTTT.

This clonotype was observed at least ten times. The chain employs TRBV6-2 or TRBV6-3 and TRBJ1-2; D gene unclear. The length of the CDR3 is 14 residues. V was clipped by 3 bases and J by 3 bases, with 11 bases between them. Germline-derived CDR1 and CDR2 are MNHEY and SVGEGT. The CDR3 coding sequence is TGTGCCAGCAGTTATTTGACCCCTGACTATGGCTACACCTTC. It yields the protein CASSYLTPDYGYTF.

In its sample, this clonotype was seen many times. The CDR3 spells CASSLKGQGGTGELFF. The CDR3 DNA follows: TGCGCCAGCAGCCTGAAAGGACAGGGCGGGACCGGGGAGCTGTTTTTT. The chain has TRBV4-1 and TRBJ2-2; 8 nucleotides line up with TRBD1. Germline lookup yields CDR1 MGHRA and CDR2 YSYEKL. Losses at the gene ends were 4 bases for V and 5 bases for J; bases not matched to a gene: 9. CDR3 length: 16 amino acids.

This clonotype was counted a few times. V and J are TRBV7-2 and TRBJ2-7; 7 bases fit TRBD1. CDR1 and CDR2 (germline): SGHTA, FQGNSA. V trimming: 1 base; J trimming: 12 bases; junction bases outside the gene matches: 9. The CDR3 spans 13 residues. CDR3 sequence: CASSLGIGTDAYF. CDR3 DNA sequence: TGTGCCAGCAGCTTAGGAATTGGGACAGACGCGTACTTC.

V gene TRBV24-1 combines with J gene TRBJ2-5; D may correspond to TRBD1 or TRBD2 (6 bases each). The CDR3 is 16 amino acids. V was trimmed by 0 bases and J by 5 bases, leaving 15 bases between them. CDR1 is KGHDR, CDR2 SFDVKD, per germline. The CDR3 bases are TGTGCCACCAGTGATTTGATAGCGGAAGGGGGGGAGACCCAGTACTTC. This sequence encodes CATSDLIAEGGETQYF.

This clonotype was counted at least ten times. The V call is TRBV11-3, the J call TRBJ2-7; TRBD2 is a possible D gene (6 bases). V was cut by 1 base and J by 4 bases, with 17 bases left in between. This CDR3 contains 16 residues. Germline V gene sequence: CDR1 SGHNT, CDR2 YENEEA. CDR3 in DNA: TGTGCCAGCAGCTTAGGTTCGTCAGGACTACAATACGAGCAGTACTTC. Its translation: CASSLGSSGLQYEQYF.

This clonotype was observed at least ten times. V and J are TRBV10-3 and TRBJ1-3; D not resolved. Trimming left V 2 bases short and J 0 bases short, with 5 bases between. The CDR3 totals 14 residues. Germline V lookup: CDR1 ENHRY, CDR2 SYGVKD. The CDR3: CAISEPVSGNTIYF. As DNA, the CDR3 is TGTGCCATCAGTGAGCCGGTCTCTGGAAACACCATATATTTT.

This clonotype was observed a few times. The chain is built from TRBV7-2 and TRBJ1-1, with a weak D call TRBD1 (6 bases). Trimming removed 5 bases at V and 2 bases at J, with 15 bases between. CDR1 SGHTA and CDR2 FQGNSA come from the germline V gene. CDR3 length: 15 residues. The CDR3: CASSDLKGGNTEAFF. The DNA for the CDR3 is TGTGCCAGCAGCGATCTTAAGGGGGGTAACACTGAAGCTTTCTTT.